This note documents a single T cell receptor (beta chain) sequence. Its specificity is unknown. Given a much more abundant clone one base away, this may be a read error. The sample comes from a study of glioma-infiltrating T cells. The iRepertoire nested amplicon-rescue multiplex PCR amplified TCR alpha and beta CDR3s from RNA. For one-step reverse transcription and amplification, 100-400 ng of tissue mRNA or PBMC total RNA was used. TCRdb ran MiXCR on the multiplex PCR reads and lists one entry per CDR3 protein. Among about 5,800 distinct CDR3 sequences listed, under 30% were seen once. The CDR3 loop spans 14 amino acids. V was clipped by 1 base and J by 10 bases, with 14 bases between them. Per the germline V gene, CDR1 is LNHDA and CDR2 is SQIVND (reference sequence). Study findings and constraints: Only very few CDR3 sequences appeared in both tissue and blood. Tissue-blood divergence was below expectation in non-neoplastic patients, above in gliomas.

The source material was glioma tissue, nonneoplastic brain tissue, or PBMCs (not recorded which). J is TRBJ2-4 and V is TRBV19, with D maybe TRBD2 (6 bases). This clonotype was obtained from a human donor with low-grade glioma or glioblastoma, undergoing nonglioma brain surgery, or in good health (not recorded which). This CDR3 is CASSIGGMRYIQYF. DNA for the CDR3: TGTGCCAGTAGTATAGGCGGGATGAGGTATATTCAGTACTTC.